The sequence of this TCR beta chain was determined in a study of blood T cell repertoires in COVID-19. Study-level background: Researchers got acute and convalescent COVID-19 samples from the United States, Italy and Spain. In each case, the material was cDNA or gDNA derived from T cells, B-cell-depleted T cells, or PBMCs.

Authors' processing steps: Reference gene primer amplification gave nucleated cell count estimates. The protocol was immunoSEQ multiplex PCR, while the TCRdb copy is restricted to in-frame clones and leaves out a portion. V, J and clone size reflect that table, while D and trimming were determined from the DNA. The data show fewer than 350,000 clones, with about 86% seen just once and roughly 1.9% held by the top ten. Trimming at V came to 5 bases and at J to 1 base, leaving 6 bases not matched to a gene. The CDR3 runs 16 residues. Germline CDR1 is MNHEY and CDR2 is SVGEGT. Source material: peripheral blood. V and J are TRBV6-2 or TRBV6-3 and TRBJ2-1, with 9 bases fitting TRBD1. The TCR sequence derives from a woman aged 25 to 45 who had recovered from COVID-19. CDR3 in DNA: TGTGCCAGCAGTGACCACAGGGGGCCGTCCTACAATGAGCAGTTCTTC. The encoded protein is CASSDHRGPSYNEQFF.